This T cell receptor beta chain comes out of a study of cytomegalovirus exposure and HLA in healthy donors. V lost 5 bases and J lost 2, with 12 bases in between. Germline V gene data show CDR1 as MDHEN and CDR2 as SYDVKM. This CDR3 comprises 14 residues. The PCR contained 60 Vbeta and 13 Jbeta primers. Here immunoSEQ multiplex PCR was the method, and the copy in TCRdb shows in-frame clones only, minus some. The data show about 120,000 clones, 80% to 85% seen once. The chain carries TRBV28 and TRBJ2-5; D perhaps matches TRBD2 (5 bases). Sequenced input: PBMCs. The receptor was isolated from a man aged 25-40 years in good health and CMV-seronegative. The CDR3 DNA reads as TGTGCCAGCAGTGACGTGGGCGGGCAAGAGACCCAGTACTTC. It is translated as CASSDVGGQETQYF.